The source of this T cell receptor beta chain is a study of molecular identifiers for immune sequencing clone quantification (dated by TCRdb to the late 2010s). Concerning the study at large: For a replicate experiment, the RNA from either approximately 20,000 or 100,000 naive CD8 T cells was divided into five aliquots, and four of those aliquots went on to sequencing. The study was a methods study using CD8 T cells to benchmark molecular-identifier clustering-based TCR repertoire sequencing (MIDCIRS) and TCR RNA copy counting.

Naive CD8 T cell libraries were made from roughly 18,000 to 920,000 sorted cells using 10%, 30% or 50% of purified RNA. On a BD FACSAria II, naive CD8 T cells were FACS-sorted as CD8+CD4-CCR7+CD45RA+ and collected into RLT Plus buffer. To test detection sensitivity, Jurkat RNA equivalent to ten TCR copies was spiked into samples of about 19,000-1,000,000 naive CD8 T cells. Enrichment of CD8 T cells was performed with RosetteSep CD8+ T Cell Enrichment Cocktail and Ficoll-Paque, after which ACK red cell lysis was carried out. Library prep was done by PCR. The listed sequencing device is Illumina HiSeq 4000. Bulk TCR libraries were prepared as previously described, using TCR primers listed in Table S5. Purification of total RNA was performed with the Qiagen AllPrep DNA/RNA kit. Before analysis, reads from multiple sequencing runs of one library were combined. Per the original workflow: Reads were retained only if their TCR constant sequence matched exactly, and those retained reads were trimmed to 150 nt and grouped according to their 12-nt molecular barcodes. Within each barcode group, reads were sub-clustered at a 15% Levenshtein threshold, and quality-weighted consensus sequences were built per RNA molecule. Non-functional sequences were removed, as were lower-count sequences one edit away from another. On the basis of fitting two negative binomial distributions, barcode sub-clusters with fewer than 20% of the maximum read count were discarded. TCRdb took the public reads, trimmed them with fastp at Q25, ran MiXCR for clone calling and kept in-frame beta chains. Duplicate CDR3 protein sequences are folded into a single record with the most common DNA and genes. TCRdb, rather than the study authors, made the V and J calls. The sample table records about 500,000 distinct CDR3 sequences; about a fifth of these occur just once. More than 0.8% of the sample belongs to the ten largest clones.

The full study reports these points: The sizes of highly expanded clones could end up underestimated when identical TCR molecules share a barcode. Clones above 20 RNA copies held over 99% of molecules in CMV-specific effector cells but under 1% in naive cells. When barcode sub-clustering was omitted, TCR diversity was inflated by chimeric consensus sequences, with chimeras reaching as high as 47%. Spiked-in Jurkat TCR RNA (roughly 10 copies' worth), which is not part of the donor repertoire, was contained in the naive libraries. A single cell's worth of spiked-in Jurkat TCR RNA was reported detectable even among around 1 million naive CD8 T cells. Modeling gave around 3 recovered TCR RNA copies per cell versus 9.5 to 10 by digital PCR, implying around 31% capture efficiency.

In regard to this clonotype: The specificity of this receptor is unknown. Given a much more abundant clone one base away, this may be a read error.

Sequenced: naive CD8+ T cells from blood, with Jurkat cell RNA spiked in. This specimen's cell subset or site label, interpreted: FACS-sorted CD8+CD4-CCR7+CD45RA+ naive T cells. This receptor was identified in a human donor in good health. Some libraries in this study had Jurkat cell RNA spiked in.

Here the CDR3 is given as CASSPITSGTDTQYF. The nucleotide sequence is given as TGTGCCAGCAGCCCAATCACGAGCGGAACAGATACGCAGTATTTT. The chain is assembled from TRBV7-9 and TRBJ2-3; D gene: possibly TRBD2, on 5 matching bases. V is clipped by 5 bases and J by 3 bases, and the sequence between their germline boundaries is 15 bases long. CDR1 SEHNR and CDR2 FQNEAQ were looked up in the germline V gene (reference sequence). The CDR3 measures 15 amino acids from cysteine to phenylalanine. Of all the DNA, just the CDR3 is kept, 45 bases in frame from base 1.